Described below is a single T cell receptor (beta chain) sequence and its context. The data were taken from a study of blood T cell repertoires in COVID-19. J lost 5 bases, V lost 0 bases, and 3 bases had no gene match. Germline CDR1 reads SGHTA; CDR2 reads FQGNSA. CDR3 length: 14 residues. Data came from immunoSEQ multiplex PCR; TCRdb stores just in-frame clones and leaves some out. The repertoire has 200,000 or so clones, approximately 86% of them found once; the top ten carry around 1.9%. The sequence derives from a man aged 65-85 years with active or convalescent COVID-19. The sample was peripheral blood. This sequence joins TRBV7-2 and TRBJ2-5; 7 positions match TRBD2. The CDR3 nucleotides are TGTGCCAGCAGCTTAGCGCGACTAGCCGAGACCCAGTACTTC. This sequence encodes CASSLARLAETQYF.